Listed below are T cell receptor beta chains from one sample, sequenced in a study of blood T cell repertoires in COVID-19. Clones were sequenced by immunoSEQ multiplex PCR, and TCRdb holds only the in-frame ones, with some missing. The sample holds about 140,000 clones; about four fifths are singletons and the top ten take around 3.8%. Sequenced input: peripheral blood. The origin of the receptors is a man in his sixties or seventies who had recovered from COVID-19. Both conserved end residues are part of each CDR3. D genes are given only for firm matches. Only part of the rows carry a size: once, few, many, or a class if the clone is expanded.

J gene,D gene,V gene,clone size,CDR3 DNA,CDR3 protein
TRBJ2-3,TRBD2,TRBV13,NA,TGTGCCAGCAGCTTCGGACTAGCGGGCTTTAGCACAGATACGCAGTATTTT,CASSFGLAGFSTDTQYF
TRBJ2-1,TRBD1,TRBV27,NA,TGTGCCAGCAGTTTATCGGGGACAGTAAATGAGCAGTTCTTC,CASSLSGTVNEQFF
TRBJ2-5,NA,TRBV5-1,NA,TGCGCCAGCAGCCCTGGCGGGGCCCAAGAGACCCAGTACTTC,CASSPGGAQETQYF
TRBJ1-5,TRBD1,TRBV7-2,NA,TGTGCCAGCAGCTTAGGTAGACAGGGAGTATTCAATCAGCCCCAGCATTTT,CASSLGRQGVFNQPQHF
TRBJ2-1,TRBD2,TRBV27,NA,TGTGCCAGCAGTTTGTTGCTAGCGGGGCCGCCCTCCTACAATGAGCAGTTCTTC,CASSLLLAGPPSYNEQFF
TRBJ1-6,TRBD1,TRBV27,few,TGTGCCAGCAGTTCCTACAGGGGCTCCTATAATTCACCCCTCCACTTT,CASSSYRGSYNSPLHF
TRBJ2-3,NA,TRBV24-1,few,TGTGCCACCAGTGAATCAGGGAATACGCAGTATTTT,CATSESGNTQYF
TRBJ1-4,NA,TRBV6-1,many,TGTGCCAGCAGTGAAGCCTATGACAGTTTCCCTGAAAAACTGTTTTTT,CASSEAYDSFPEKLFF
TRBJ2-1,TRBD2,TRBV28,NA,TGTGCCTCCAAGGGCGGGAGCGGTAGCAATGAGCAGTTCTTC,CASKGGSGSNEQFF
TRBJ2-1,TRBD1,TRBV27,NA,TGTGCCAGCAGTTCCCGGGACAGGGTAGATGAGCAGTTCTTC,CASSSRDRVDEQFF
TRBJ2-3,NA,TRBV5-1,few,TGCGCCAGCAGCACCTCGCGGGTGGCGGGCACAGATACGCAGTATTTT,CASSTSRVAGTDTQYF
TRBJ2-5,TRBD2,TRBV7-9,NA,TGTGCCAGCAGCCAAGGGACTACCCTCCAAGAGACCCAGTACTTC,CASSQGTTLQETQYF
TRBJ2-2,NA,TRBV10-2,NA,TGCGCCAGCAGTAACCGGGACTTCACCGGGGAGCTGTTTTTT,CASSNRDFTGELFF
TRBJ2-7,NA,TRBV6-1,NA,TGTGCCACCTTTAACCCGGACTCGTACGAGCAGTACTTC,CATFNPDSYEQYF
TRBJ2-5,TRBD2,TRBV7-2,NA,TGTGCCAGCAGCTTGGGTAGCGGGATCCAAGAGACCCAGTACTTC,CASSLGSGIQETQYF
TRBJ2-7,NA,TRBV29-1,NA,TGCAGCGTGGCCAGGGATAACTACGAGCAGTACTTC,CSVARDNYEQYF
TRBJ2-1,TRBD2,TRBV5-1,NA,TGCGCCAGCAGCCCCCTTACTAGCGGGGACAATGAGCAGTTCTTC,CASSPLTSGDNEQFF
TRBJ1-1,NA,TRBV18,NA,TGTGCCAGCTCACTTGGGAGCACTGAAGCTTTCTTT,CASSLGSTEAFF
TRBJ1-4,NA,TRBV7-2,few,TGTGCCAGCAGCTCCAGACAGGAAAAACTGTTTTTT,CASSSRQEKLFF
TRBJ1-6,NA,TRBV7-4,NA,TGTGCCAGCAGCTTAGCGCATCCCAGCGGGAATAATTCACCCCTCCACTTT,CASSLAHPSGNNSPLHF
TRBJ1-1,NA,TRBV18,NA,TGTGCCAGCTCACCGCAGGTCGGCACTGAAGCTTTCTTT,CASSPQVGTEAFF
TRBJ1-5,TRBD1,TRBV7-3,NA,TGTGCCAGCAGCTTAACGCGACAGGGGAGCAATCAGCCCCAGCATTTT,CASSLTRQGSNQPQHF
TRBJ1-4,NA,TRBV6-6,NA,TGTGCCAGCAGTCACAGGCCTAATGAAAAACTGTTTTTT,CASSHRPNEKLFF
TRBJ1-1,NA,TRBV5-1,NA,TGCGCCAGCAGCTTGGCAGGGACCACTAGCAAAGCTTTCTTT,CASSLAGTTSKAFF
TRBJ2-7,NA,TRBV7-3,NA,TGTGCCAGCAGCCCCGGGAGCCGAAGCCACGAGCAGTACTTC,CASSPGSRSHEQYF
TRBJ2-7,TRBD2,TRBV10-1,NA,TGCGCCAGCAGTGCCGGACTAGCGGGAGGAGAGCAGTACTTC,CASSAGLAGGEQYF
TRBJ2-2,NA,TRBV6-1,NA,TGTGCCAGCAGTGAATCAGCGAAGAACACCGGGGAGCTGTTTTTT,CASSESAKNTGELFF
TRBJ2-1,NA,TRBV29-1,NA,TGCAGCGCCCCTAGCGCCTACAATGAGCAGTTCTTC,CSAPSAYNEQFF
TRBJ1-2,NA,TRBV27,NA,TGTGCCAGCAGTTTATCTCCTCTCTATGGCTACACCTTC,CASSLSPLYGYTF
TRBJ2-3,TRBD2,TRBV9,NA,TGTGCCAGCAGCGCCTGGACTAGCGGGGTAACAGATACGCAGTATTTT,CASSAWTSGVTDTQYF
TRBJ2-7,NA,TRBV7-2,once,TGTGCCAGCAGCTCGCTGGGGGCAGTAACATGGGAGCAGTACTTC,CASSSLGAVTWEQYF
TRBJ2-7,NA,TRBV18,once,TGTGCCAGCTCACCACCGACTCTGACCCTCTCCTACGAGCAGTACTTC,CASSPPTLTLSYEQYF
TRBJ2-7,NA,TRBV7-8,once,TGTGCCAGCAGCATGCTACAGGGAACCTACGAGCAGTACTTC,CASSMLQGTYEQYF
TRBJ2-7,TRBD2,TRBV19,NA,TGTGCCAGTAGTAGGGGACTAGCAGGGTACGAGCAGTACTTC,CASSRGLAGYEQYF
TRBJ2-3,TRBD2,TRBV24-1,NA,TGTGCCACCAGTGATTCGTTAGCGGGAGAGATAGATACGCAGTATTTT,CATSDSLAGEIDTQYF